These 31 T cell receptor beta chains came from one sample sequenced in a study of shared clonotypes between healthy human individuals. Clones were read by immunoSEQ multiplex PCR, and TCRdb kept only the in-frame ones, dropping some. The sample has approximately 620,000 clones; less than 98% are singletons. Material for sequencing was naive CD4+ T cells sorted from blood. Specified subset: CD45RA+ positively selected. Source of these receptors: a woman aged 25 to 39 in good health.

This chain joins TRBV6-1 and TRBJ1-1, with D unresolved. The V end lost 4 bases, the J end lost 6 bases, and 21 bases lay between the germline ends. The length of the CDR3 is 16 residues. CDR1 and CDR2 (germline): MNHNS, SASEGT. Here the CDR3 reads CASSAVRTRRIAEAFF. Written as DNA, the CDR3 is TGTGCCAGCAGTGCCGTCCGAACCCGGAGGATAGCTGAAGCTTTCTTT.

The rearrangement joins TRBV6-5 to TRBJ1-1; D gene unclear. This CDR3 spans 13 amino acids. In germline, CDR1 is MNHEY, CDR2 SVGAGI. V lost 6 bases, J lost 3 bases, and 11 bases lay in between. The CDR3 region has the DNA TGTGCCAGCAGGCCGGCCTACGACACTGAAGCTTTCTTT. Its translation is CASRPAYDTEAFF.

V usage is TRBV30 and J usage is TRBJ2-7; a possible D gene is TRBD2 (5 bases). Germline CDR1 GTSNPN, CDR2 SVGIG (reference sequence). V was shortened by 4 bases and J by 1 base, with 14 bases between the two germline ends. The CDR3 has 14 amino acids. The CDR3 DNA reads TGTGCCTGGAAAGTAGGTGACTATTCCTACGAGCAGTACTTC. Encoded protein: CAWKVGDYSYEQYF.

This clone was counted once. V gene TRBV27 combines with J gene TRBJ1-2; 7 positions match TRBD1. Per germline, CDR1 MNHEY and CDR2 SMNVEV (reference sequence). V lost 5 bases, J lost 3 bases, and 9 bases stayed unmatched. The CDR3 extends over 15 amino acids. CDR3 amino acids: CASSLYRGGYYGYTF. DNA of the CDR3: TGTGCCAGCAGTCTATACAGAGGGGGCTACTATGGCTACACCTTC.

This clone was seen a single time. The chain links TRBV6-5 to TRBJ2-7; weak D call: TRBD2 (6 bases). V lost 2 bases and J lost 6, with 11 bases in between. The CDR3 has 13 amino acids. CDR1 MNHEY and CDR2 SVGAGI come from the germline V gene. Here the CDR3 reads CASSYLLASEQYF. DNA for the CDR3: TGTGCCAGCAGTTACCTACTAGCTTCCGAGCAGTACTTC.

V and J are TRBV27 and TRBJ2-7; D might be TRBD1 (6 bases). The CDR3 has 15 residues. Germline lookup yields CDR1 MNHEY and CDR2 SMNVEV (reference sequence). Trimming took off 2 bases at V and 1 base at J, with 12 bases between the two ends. The DNA of the CDR3 is TGTGCCAGCAGTTTAGCAGGGGCGCAGTCCTACGAGCAGTACTTC. As protein: CASSLAGAQSYEQYF.

This clone was observed a single time. The chain has TRBV6-5 and TRBJ1-1, with D possibly being TRBD1 (5 bases). V was cut by 6 bases and J by 2 bases, with 13 bases left in between. Germline assignment: CDR1 MNHEY and CDR2 SVGAGI. The CDR3 loop spans 14 amino acids. CDR3 DNA sequence: TGTGCCAGCAGCCCTCGACAGACCAACACTGAAGCTTTCTTT. This gives the protein CASSPRQTNTEAFF.

CDR3 sequence reads: CSVGDRVETQYF. In DNA, the CDR3 is TGCAGCGTTGGGGACAGGGTGGAGACCCAGTACTTC. The chain has TRBV29-1 and TRBJ2-5; TRBD1 agrees at 9 bases. This CDR3 spans 12 amino acids. The germline CDR1 and CDR2 sequences are SQVTM and ANQGSEA. After removal of 4 bases from V and 5 bases from J, the junction contained 2 bases not matched to a gene. Full variable domain (missing parts from reference TRBV29-1 and TRBJ2-5): SAVISQKPSRDICQRGTSLTIQCQVDSQVTMMFWYRQQPGQSLTLIATANQGSEATYESGFVIDKFPISRPNLTFSTLTVSNMSPEDSSIYLCSVGDRVETQYFGPGTRLLVL.

This chain connects TRBV7-9 to TRBJ2-5; D uncertain. In germline, CDR1 is SEHNR, CDR2 FQNEAQ (reference sequence). The CDR3 covers 15 residues. With 4 bases removed from V and 2 bases from J, the gap between germline ends came to 14 bases. This CDR3 is CASSSRPEPQETQYF. DNA for the CDR3: TGTGCCAGCAGCTCCCGGCCGGAACCGCAAGAGACCCAGTACTTC.

The V and J genes are TRBV19 and TRBJ1-4; D unresolved. This CDR3 region has 14 residues. In germline, CDR1 is LNHDA, CDR2 SQIVND (reference sequence). V gave up 7 bases and J gave up 3 bases, with 12 bases separating them. The CDR3 spells CASTRPEANEKLFF. CDR3 DNA: TGTGCCAGTACCCGACCGGAGGCTAATGAAAAACTGTTTTTT.

The genes are TRBV5-6 and TRBJ2-2; 8 bases fit TRBD1. The V gene's germline CDR1 is SGHDT and CDR2 YYEEEE. The ends lost 4 bases at V and 6 bases at J; junction bases unmatched: 11. CDR3 length: 16 residues. The DNA for the CDR3 is TGTGCCAGCAGCCTCCTGGACAGGGCAGGATCCGGGGAGCTGTTTTTT. This translates into CASSLLDRAGSGELFF.

This chain uses TRBV7-8 with TRBJ2-2; 10 nucleotides align to TRBD2. Germline CDR1 SGHVS, CDR2 FQNEAQ. V lost 4 bases and J lost 1; bases outside the gene matches: 3. The CDR3 is 16 residues long. The CDR3 bases are TGTGCCAGCAGCTCACCTAGCGGGGGGAACACCGGGGAGCTGTTTTTT. This encodes CASSSPSGGNTGELFF.

The J gene is TRBJ1-2, the V gene TRBV4-2; the match to TRBD1 covers 11 bases. CDR1 is LGHNA, CDR2 YNFKEQ, per germline. Germline trimming cut 4 bases from V and 4 bases from J; bases unmatched to any gene: 11. CDR3 length: 17 amino acids. The CDR3 spells CASSPQFGTGGIYGYTF. For the CDR3, the DNA is TGTGCCAGCAGCCCTCAGTTCGGGACAGGGGGGATCTATGGCTACACCTTC.

This sequence joins TRBV6-6 and TRBJ2-7; no clear D. The CDR3 has 13 amino acids. Germline lookup yields CDR1 MNHNY and CDR2 SVGAGI (reference sequence). Trimming removed 2 bases from V and 3 bases from J, with 8 bases in between. CDR3 in amino acids: CASSYKEHYEQYF. The DNA of the CDR3 is TGTGCCAGCAGTTACAAGGAACACTACGAGCAGTACTTC.

The gene calls are TRBV6-6 and TRBJ2-7; 8 bases fit TRBD2. Germline V lookup: CDR1 MNHNY, CDR2 SVGAGI (reference sequence). The CDR3 covers 15 residues. Trimming cost V 2 bases and J 2 bases; bases outside gene matches: 5. CDR3 sequence (DNA): TGTGCCAGCAGTTACGTTCTAGCGGGCGCCTACGAGCAGTACTTC. This codes for CASSYVLAGAYEQYF.

This clone has only one observation. This chain links TRBV5-1 with TRBJ2-1, with 8 bases identical to TRBD2. The germline gives CDR1 SGHRS, CDR2 YFSETQ. The CDR3 runs 17 residues. Unmatched junction bases numbered 9, after V lost 0 bases and J lost 4 bases. Written as DNA, the CDR3 is TGCGCCAGCAGCTTGGCCATCTCGGGAGGGACTTACAATGAGCAGTTCTTC. Translation gives CASSLAISGGTYNEQFF. Variable domain in full (rest from reference TRBV5-1 and TRBJ2-1): KAGVTQTPRYLIKTRGQQVTLSCSPISGHRSVSWYQQTPGQGLQFLFEYFSETQRNKGNFPGRFSGRQFSNSRSEMNVSTLELGDSALYLCASSLAISGGTYNEQFFGPGTRLTVL.

The V gene is TRBV5-1, the J gene TRBJ2-3; 7 bases are a match to TRBD1. The CDR3 is 16 residues long. Germline CDR1 SGHRS, CDR2 YFSETQ. V dropped 0 bases and J dropped 10; count of bases not matched to a gene: 14. In DNA, the CDR3 is TGCGCCAGCAGCTTGGTGTCAGGGGACAGTGGGGTGCCGCAGTATTTT. Protein product: CASSLVSGDSGVPQYF. Looking up the rest from reference TRBV5-1 and TRBJ2-3 gives the full variable domain: KAGVTQTPRYLIKTRGQQVTLSCSPISGHRSVSWYQQTPGQGLQFLFEYFSETQRNKGNFPGRFSGRQFSNSRSEMNVSTLELGDSALYLCASSLVSGDSGVPQYFGPGTRLTVL.

This sequence joins TRBV6-4 and TRBJ2-6, with unresolved D. The CDR3 consists of 16 residues. CDR1 and CDR2 from the germline V gene are MRHNA and SNTAGT. V lost 5 bases, J lost 0 bases, and 11 bases lay in between. CDR3 region: CASSFSIGSGANVLTF. The CDR3 coding sequence is TGTGCCAGCAGTTTTAGTATCGGCTCTGGGGCCAACGTCCTGACTTTC.

The chain carries TRBV28 and TRBJ1-5; D is undetermined. V was shortened by 9 bases and J by 0 bases, with 15 bases between the two germline ends. CDR1 and CDR2 from the germline V gene are MDHEN and SYDVKM. The CDR3 covers 15 residues. The CDR3 loop reads CASLTGINSNQPQHF. The CDR3 nucleotides are TGTGCCAGTCTTACCGGGATTAATAGCAATCAGCCCCAGCATTTT.

The rearrangement uses TRBV12-5 and TRBJ2-5, with TRBD1 matching 7 bases. The CDR3 consists of 19 residues. V shed 3 bases and J 5 bases; nucleotides not matched to a gene: 21. Per germline, CDR1 LGHNT and CDR2 FRNRAP. The CDR3 reads CASGLGLTGPQCMGETQYF. CDR3 nucleotides: TGTGCTAGTGGTTTAGGGCTGACAGGGCCTCAATGCATGGGGGAGACCCAGTACTTC.

This chain connects TRBV30 to TRBJ1-1; D not certain. The CDR3 runs 13 residues. V shed 2 bases and J shed 2 bases, with 9 bases lying between them. Looked up from germline, CDR1 is GTSNPN and CDR2 is SVGIG (reference sequence). The CDR3 reads CAWSREGNTEAFF. The CDR3 DNA is TGTGCCTGGAGTAGGGAGGGAAACACTGAAGCTTTCTTT.

V and J are TRBV7-8 and TRBJ2-7; TRBD2 matches at 9 bases. Germline loops: CDR1 SGHVS, CDR2 FQNEAQ. V shed 1 base, J shed 5 bases, and the junction held 3 bases outside the gene matches. The CDR3 runs 14 residues. The CDR3 reads CASSLVRGRDEQYF. Written as DNA, the CDR3 is TGTGCCAGCAGCTTAGTACGCGGGAGGGACGAGCAGTACTTC. The full variable domain, with the rest looked up from reference TRBV7-8 and TRBJ2-7, is GAGVSQSPRYKVAKRGQDVALRCDPISGHVSLFWYQQALGQGPEFLTYFQNEAQLDKSGLPSDRFFAERPEGSVSTLKIQRTQQEDSAVYLCASSLVRGRDEQYFGPGTRLTVT.

The chain uses TRBV7-9 and TRBJ1-3; maybe TRBD1 (6 bases). The CDR3 covers 14 residues. The V end was cut by 6 bases, the J end by 4 bases, with 13 bases between. Germline-derived CDR1 and CDR2 are SEHNR and FQNEAQ (reference sequence). For the CDR3, the DNA is TGTGCCAGCAGGGATACAGGGAAAGGAAACACCATATATTTT. Translating it yields CASRDTGKGNTIYF.

V and J are TRBV5-1 and TRBJ2-3; 8 nucleotides line up with TRBD1. The CDR3 is 15 residues long. Germline CDR1 and CDR2: SGHRS and YFSETQ. The trim removed 1 base at V and 4 bases at J, leaving 5 bases unmatched. CDR3 coding DNA: TGCGCCAGCAGCTTGAGAGGACAGGGAGCAGATACGCAGTATTTT. Protein product: CASSLRGQGADTQYF.

The genes are TRBV4-1 and TRBJ2-7; D is unresolved. The CDR3 sequence is 14 residues long. Per germline, CDR1 MGHRA and CDR2 YSYEKL. V shed 3 bases and J shed 3 bases, with 12 bases lying between them. CDR3 nucleotide sequence: TGCGCCAGCAGCCACGGGCCGCTCAACTACGAGCAGTACTTC. Residues: CASSHGPLNYEQYF.

The chain joins TRBV2 to TRBJ2-3; 10 bases align to TRBD2. The germline CDR1 and CDR2 sequences are SNHLY and FYNNEI. This CDR3 region has 15 residues. The junction had 10 bases not matched to a gene; V was cut back by 7 bases and J by 6 bases. As DNA, the CDR3 is TGTGCCAGCAAGGCGCTAGCGGGAGTTGCGGATACGCAGTATTTT. Its protein is CASKALAGVADTQYF.

The chain is built from TRBV19 and TRBJ1-3; TRBD1 aligns across 12 bases. With 5 bases clipped from V and 3 bases from J, the junction kept 14 bases outside the gene matches. The CDR3 totals 19 residues. Per germline, CDR1 LNHDA and CDR2 SQIVND (reference sequence). CDR3 sequence (DNA): TGTGCCAGTAGTCCTAGATACCCGGGACAGGGGGCTGATGGAAACACCATATATTTT. Translating it yields CASSPRYPGQGADGNTIYF.

The V and J genes are TRBV7-9 and TRBJ2-1; 12 bases map to TRBD2. The V and J ends lost 6 bases and 7 bases, in that order; junction bases with no gene match: 10. Germline-derived CDR1 and CDR2 are SEHNR and FQNEAQ (reference sequence). The CDR3 has 16 amino acids. The CDR3, as DNA: TGTGCCAGCAGAACTAAGCTAGCGGGAGGGCCTAATGAGCAGTTCTTC. Translated: CASRTKLAGGPNEQFF.

The V call is TRBV28, the J call TRBJ2-3; D may correspond to TRBD1 or TRBD2 (6 bases each). Trimming took 2 bases from V and 6 from J, leaving 21 bases between them. Germline loops: CDR1 MDHEN, CDR2 SYDVKM. This CDR3 has 17 residues. As DNA, the CDR3 is TGTGCCAGCAGTTTACTACCGTCGGGGGCTGGCGCTGATACGCAGTATTTT. Residues: CASSLLPSGAGADTQYF.

This clone was seen once. The chain links TRBV18 to TRBJ2-2, with 7 bases matching TRBD1. CDR3 length: 16 amino acids. The V segment lost 5 bases and the J segment 1 base; nucleotides outside the gene matches: 7. Germline CDR1 KGHSH, CDR2 LQKENI. The CDR3 DNA is TGTGCCAGCTCATTAGACAGGGCTTGGAACACCGGGGAGCTGTTTTTT. This codes for CASSLDRAWNTGELFF. Complete variable domain (other parts from reference TRBV18 and TRBJ2-2): NAGVMQNPRHLVRRRGQEARLRCSPMKGHSHVYWYRQLPEEGLKFMVYLQKENIIDESGMPKERFSAEFPKEGPSILRIQQVVRGDSAAYFCASSLDRAWNTGELFFGEGSRLTVL.

This chain connects TRBV28 to TRBJ2-7, with TRBD2 identical over 9 bases. Unmatched junction bases numbered 13, after V lost 9 bases and J lost 7 bases. Germline CDR1 is MDHEN and CDR2 is SYDVKM. The CDR3 extends over 14 amino acids. DNA for the CDR3: TGTGCCAGTAAAACTTCGGGACTAGCTAGGGAGCAGTACTTC. Translation: CASKTSGLAREQYF. Combining the CDR3 with reference TRBV28 and TRBJ2-7 gives the whole variable domain DVKVTQSSRYLVKRTGEKVFLECVQDMDHENMFWYRQDPGLGLRLIYFSYDVKMKEKGDIPEGYSVSREKKERFSLILESASTNQTSMYLCASKTSGLAREQYFGPGTRLTVT.